Each of the 7 T cell receptor beta chains below was sequenced from the same sample in a study of beta chain features in type 1 diabetes. The sequenced template was cDNA made from the entire isolated RNA. This table comes from immunoSEQ multiplex PCR, and its TCRdb copy is limited to in-frame clones, with some not included. The sample includes a few hundred thousand clones, around 13% seen only once; the top ten take more than 0.015%. The sample taken for sequencing was naive CD4+ T cells from blood. The source of these receptors is a man aged 18 to 30 in good health.

The V and J genes are TRBV7-3 and TRBJ2-1; a possible D gene is TRBD1 (5 bases). This CDR3 has 15 amino acids. V was cut by 5 bases and J by 5 bases, with 16 bases left in between. Germline V gene data show CDR1 as SGHTA and CDR2 as FQGTGA. For the CDR3, the DNA is TGTGCCAGCAGCACAGGACGAGACATGAACAATGAGCAGTTCTTC. Translating it yields CASSTGRDMNNEQFF.

Only a few counts were recorded for this clone. The CDR3 protein is CASSWPGQGQETQYF. CDR3 in DNA: TGTGCCAGCAGCTGGCCGGGACAGGGCCAAGAGACCCAGTACTTC. This rearrangement joins TRBV7-9 to TRBJ2-5; 9 bases are shared with TRBD1. The germline CDR1 and CDR2 sequences are SEHNR and FQNEAQ (reference sequence). The CDR3 has 15 residues. V dropped 4 bases and J dropped 1; count of bases not matched to a gene: 4.

The V call is TRBV30, the J call TRBJ1-4; D is perhaps TRBD1 (6 bases). The germline V gene encodes CDR1 GTSNPN and CDR2 SVGIG (reference sequence). The CDR3 totals 15 residues. V lost 0 bases and J 7 bases, leaving 15 bases between the germline ends. For the CDR3, the DNA is TGTGCCTGGAGTGTACTCCAGGGGATGGGTGAAAAACTGTTTTTT. Translating gives CAWSVLQGMGEKLFF. Variable domain in full (rest from reference TRBV30 and TRBJ1-4): SQTIHQWPATLVQPVGSPLSLECTVEGTSNPNLYWYRQAAGRGLQLLFYSVGIGQISSEVPQNLSASRPQDRQFILSSKKLLLSDSGFYLCAWSVLQGMGEKLFFGSGTQLSVL.

There are a few counts of this clone. The CDR3 DNA reads as TGTGCCAGCAGCGCCTCGGGACTAGCGGAAGAGACCCAGTACTTC. This encodes CASSASGLAEETQYF. The chain is built from TRBV7-2 and TRBJ2-5, with 11 bases aligning to TRBD2. This CDR3 has 15 amino acids. Germline V CDR1 and CDR2: SGHTA, FQGNSA. Trimming cost V 5 bases and J 3 bases; bases outside gene matches: 5.

This sequence joins TRBV10-2 and TRBJ2-6; TRBD2 matches at 9 bases. CDR3 length equals 21 residues. The V segment lost 4 bases and the J segment 3 bases; nucleotides outside the gene matches: 19. CDR1 is WSHSY and CDR2 is SAAADI in the germline V gene. DNA for the CDR3: TGCGCCAGCAGTGGAGTTGCGGGAGGGCGTACTCCGATAGTTGGGGCCAACGTCCTGACTTTC. This sequence encodes CASSGVAGGRTPIVGANVLTF.

This clone was seen a handful of times. The V gene is TRBV5-1, the J gene TRBJ2-3; the match to TRBD1 covers 7 bases. Germline V CDR1 and CDR2: SGHRS, YFSETQ. V was pared by 0 bases and J by 2 bases, with 9 bases of the junction left unmatched. This CDR3 is 17 amino acids long. The CDR3 region is CASSLAVSRGSTDTQYF. In DNA form, the CDR3 reads TGCGCCAGCAGCTTGGCCGTATCCAGGGGGTCCACAGATACGCAGTATTTT.

A few counts support this clone. This sequence joins TRBV27 and TRBJ1-2; D gene unclear. The V gene lost 5 bases and the J gene lost 5 bases, with 12 bases spanning the gap. This CDR3 region has 13 residues. Germline-derived CDR1 and CDR2 are MNHEY and SMNVEV (reference sequence). Written as DNA, the CDR3 is TGTGCCAGCAGTCCACGGAGTAAATATGGCTACACCTTC. Its protein product is CASSPRSKYGYTF.